Below, 29 T cell receptor beta chains from the same sample are listed, as sequenced in a study of CD8+ T cells in alopecia areata. Sample treatment: oral pan-JAK inhibitor, 5-10 mg twice daily. Extracted RNA was reverse transcribed into cDNA, the sequencing template. Libraries were prepared by immunoSEQ multiplex PCR; TCRdb keeps only in-frame clonotypes and omits some of them. The profile shows some 190,000 clones, roughly half of them singletons. Sequenced material: CD8+ T cells sorted from blood, taken around week 54, from a patient treated with tofacitinib. These receptors were taken from a human donor with alopecia areata.

Regarding this clone: The germline gene is not matched at one end of the junction; a read error may be the cause. The J gene is TRBJ2-1, the V gene TRBV13; D possibly uses TRBD1 or TRBD2 (5 bases each). Germline-derived CDR1 and CDR2 are PRHDT and FYEKMQ (reference sequence). The CDR3 is 18 amino acids. CDR3 nucleotides: TGTGCCAGCAGTTTAGGGTTCGGGGCTTCGAGCTCCTACAATGAGCAGTTCTTC. This gives the protein CASSLGFGASSSYNEQFF.

This clone was counted between two and nine times. This chain joins TRBV27 and TRBJ1-1; weak D call: TRBD1 (6 bases). CDR3 length: 11 residues. V was shortened by 6 bases and J by 7 bases, with 9 bases between the two germline ends. Germline V lookup: CDR1 MNHEY, CDR2 SMNVEV (reference sequence). The DNA of the CDR3 is TGTGCCAGCAGGGAGGACAGTGAAGCTTTCTTT. Protein: CASREDSEAFF.

This clone occurred many times. The chain combines TRBV10-2 with TRBJ1-4; D is perhaps TRBD1 (5 bases). The CDR3 contains 16 residues. Trimming left V 3 bases short and J 0 bases short, with 11 bases between. Looked up from germline, CDR1 is WSHSY and CDR2 is SAAADI. Written as DNA, the CDR3 is TGCGCCAGCAGTGACTATTTGGACACAACTAATGAAAAACTGTTTTTT. Translation gives CASSDYLDTTNEKLFF.

This clone showed up just once. The chain joins TRBV13 to TRBJ2-3; D is tentatively TRBD1 or TRBD2 (5 bases each). The germline gives CDR1 PRHDT, CDR2 FYEKMQ (reference sequence). This CDR3 region has 12 residues. V lost 2 bases and J 11 bases, leaving 11 bases between the germline ends. The CDR3: CASSLWGTWQYF. The DNA of the CDR3 is TGTGCCAGCAGCTTATGGGGGACCTGGCAGTATTTT.

This chain connects TRBV7-9 to TRBJ1-5, with a tentative D call TRBD1 (5 bases). The CDR3 extends over 13 amino acids. Germline V gene sequence: CDR1 SEHNR, CDR2 FQNEAQ (reference sequence). V was trimmed by 7 bases and J by 4 bases, leaving 11 bases between them. In DNA, the CDR3 is TGTGCCAGCACCGCGGGGGTTAATCAGCCCCAGCATTTT. Protein: CASTAGVNQPQHF.

The chain carries TRBV27 and TRBJ1-1, with D unresolved. V was shortened by 7 bases and J by 5 bases, with 8 bases between the two germline ends. Per the germline V gene, CDR1 is MNHEY and CDR2 is SMNVEV (reference sequence). The CDR3 covers 11 residues. Here the CDR3 reads CASIFGTEAFF. CDR3 nucleotides: TGTGCCAGCATTTTCGGGACTGAAGCTTTCTTT.

The chain couples TRBV27 to TRBJ1-6; 7 positions match TRBD1. This CDR3 contains 15 residues. V shed 7 bases, J shed 7 bases, and the junction held 10 bases outside the gene matches. The germline V gene has CDR1 MNHEY and CDR2 SMNVEV (reference sequence). The CDR3: CASTPKGARNSPLHF. Written as DNA, the CDR3 is TGTGCCAGCACCCCCAAGGGGGCCAGGAATTCACCCCTCCACTTT.

This clone has only a few counts. This chain uses TRBV2 with TRBJ1-5; no firm D call. Germline loops: CDR1 SNHLY, CDR2 FYNNEI. V lost 4 bases and J 0 bases, leaving 7 bases between the germline ends. The length of the CDR3 is 14 residues. The CDR3 spells CASSVSYSNQPQHF. The CDR3 DNA follows: TGTGCCAGCAGTGTCTCTTATAGCAATCAGCCCCAGCATTTT.

This rearrangement joins TRBV4-2 to TRBJ1-5; D uncertain. This CDR3 has 14 residues. V was trimmed by 0 bases and J by 7 bases, leaving 10 bases between them. Germline CDR1 LGHNA, CDR2 YNFKEQ. This chain's CDR3 is CASSQDEPHQPQHF. The DNA of the CDR3 is TGTGCCAGCAGCCAAGATGAGCCGCACCAGCCCCAGCATTTT.

The rearrangement uses TRBV5-6 and TRBJ2-2; the D is unclear. V was clipped by 0 bases and J by 6 bases, with 6 bases between them. This CDR3 has 13 residues. CDR1 SGHDT and CDR2 YYEEEE come from the germline V gene. CDR3 DNA sequence: TGTGCCAGCAGCTTGGAAGGGCCCGGGGAGCTGTTTTTT. It translates to CASSLEGPGELFF.

This clone showed up just once. The chain recombines TRBV6-6 with TRBJ2-1, with no clear D. Trimming removed 6 bases from V and 4 bases from J, with 7 bases in between. The CDR3 has 12 residues. CDR1 MNHNY and CDR2 SVGAGI come from the germline V gene (reference sequence). The chain's CDR3 is CASSDGYNEQFF. CDR3 coding DNA: TGTGCCAGCAGCGACGGATACAATGAGCAGTTCTTC.

The J gene is TRBJ1-6, the V gene TRBV6-6, with 9 bases identical to TRBD1. The CDR3 covers 13 residues. Germline V gives CDR1 MNHNY, CDR2 SVGAGI (reference sequence). The junction had 3 bases not matched to a gene; V was cut back by 4 bases and J by 11 bases. The CDR3 region is CASSSTGGTPLHF. The CDR3 coding sequence is TGTGCCAGCAGTTCCACAGGGGGCACACCCCTCCACTTT.

This clone was seen more than once but under ten times. The V gene is TRBV4-2, the J gene TRBJ2-3; maybe TRBD1 (6 bases). The V gene lost 0 bases and the J gene lost 4 bases, with 14 bases spanning the gap. The CDR3 is 16 amino acids. Per the germline V gene, CDR1 is LGHNA and CDR2 is YNFKEQ. CDR3 nucleotide sequence: TGTGCCAGCAGCCAAGAATTAGCAGGGGCTGCAGATACGCAGTATTTT. This encodes CASSQELAGAADTQYF.

The chain uses TRBV6-1 and TRBJ1-6; the match to TRBD1 covers 8 bases. Germline V gene sequence: CDR1 MNHNS, CDR2 SASEGT. V shed 4 bases and J 5 bases; nucleotides not matched to a gene: 7. This CDR3 has 16 residues. CDR3: CASSVEGQVNNSPLHF. CDR3 coding DNA: TGTGCCAGCAGTGTTGAGGGACAGGTTAATAATTCACCCCTCCACTTT.

This clone was observed a few times. The chain has TRBV7-3 and TRBJ1-5; TRBD1 is a possible D gene (5 bases). This CDR3 has 13 amino acids. Between the trimmed V and J ends, which lost 0 bases and 8 bases, there was a span of 8 bases. The germline CDR1 and CDR2 sequences are SGHTA and FQGTGA. For the CDR3, the DNA is TGTGCCAGCAGCTTAACCCAGGGTGAGCCCCAGCATTTT. Its protein is CASSLTQGEPQHF.

V is TRBV7-9 and J is TRBJ1-6, with 9 bases aligning to TRBD1. V trimming: 5 bases; J trimming: 7 bases; junction bases outside the gene matches: 3. The CDR3 has 14 amino acids. Germline V CDR1 and CDR2: SEHNR, FQNEAQ (reference sequence). The CDR3 DNA sequence: TGTGCCAGCAGCCGGACAGGGGCGAATTCACCCCTCCACTTT. Translating it yields CASSRTGANSPLHF.

To note about this clone: Different DNA sequences within this sample yield the same CDR3. The genes are TRBV29-1 and TRBJ2-3; D uncertain. Trimming took 4 bases from V and 6 from J, leaving 5 bases between them. The CDR3 length is 10 residues. From germline, CDR1 is SQVTM and CDR2 ANQGSEA. The CDR3 loop is CSVVGDTQYF. CDR3 nucleotide sequence: TGCAGCGTTGTCGGGGATACGCAGTATTTT.

This chain connects TRBV25-1 to TRBJ1-6, with 10 bases matching TRBD1. The CDR3 consists of 16 residues. Looked up from germline, CDR1 is MGHDK and CDR2 is SYGVNS. V was clipped by 2 bases and J by 8 bases; unmatched bases: 6. Here the CDR3 DNA reads TGTGCCAGCAGTGAAATGGGACAGGGGAATGATTCACCCCTCCACTTT. This sequence encodes CASSEMGQGNDSPLHF.

The rearrangement links TRBV27 to TRBJ1-4, with 7 nucleotides matching TRBD1. The CDR3 loop spans 15 amino acids. With V trimmed by 5 bases and J by 8 bases, 11 bases remained unmatched. The germline CDR1 and CDR2 sequences are MNHEY and SMNVEV (reference sequence). Written as DNA, the CDR3 is TGTGCCAGCAGTGTCGCCCGACAGGGTTGGGAAAAACTGTTTTTT. It translates to CASSVARQGWEKLFF.

A few counts support this clone. The chain links TRBV9 to TRBJ1-2, with a tentative D call TRBD1 (5 bases). Germline assignment: CDR1 SGDLS and CDR2 YYNGEE. Trimming removed 0 bases at V and 9 bases at J, with 9 bases between. The CDR3 sequence is 12 residues long. DNA of the CDR3: TGTGCCAGCAGCGTAGGGCTGGGACGCTACACCTTC. Its protein is CASSVGLGRYTF.

This clone has just a few counts. This chain uses TRBV29-1 with TRBJ2-7; no definite D call. Germline CDR1 is SQVTM and CDR2 is ANQGSEA. The V end was cut by 6 bases, the J end by 2 bases, with 14 bases between. CDR3 size: 13 residues. Here the CDR3 reads CSVKKSGTYEQYF. CDR3 sequence (DNA): TGCAGCGTAAAGAAGTCCGGTACCTACGAGCAGTACTTC.

The V and J genes are TRBV7-9 and TRBJ2-1, with TRBD2 matching 11 bases. This CDR3 is built from 15 residues. The J segment lost 8 bases and the V segment lost 5 bases, leaving 8 bases of the junction unmatched. Germline assignment: CDR1 SEHNR and CDR2 FQNEAQ (reference sequence). CDR3 in amino acids: CASSLGLAAFYEQFF. The CDR3, as DNA: TGTGCCAGCAGCCTGGGACTAGCGGCCTTCTATGAGCAGTTCTTC.

This chain connects TRBV30 to TRBJ1-6; D is uncertain. The length of the CDR3 is 14 residues. In germline, CDR1 is GTSNPN, CDR2 SVGIG (reference sequence). The ends were cut back, 3 bases at V and 4 bases at J, with 10 bases in the middle. CDR3 DNA: TGTGCCTGGAGCGCCGAAAATTATAATTCACCCCTCCACTTT. As protein: CAWSAENYNSPLHF.

This clone has a handful of counts. The rearrangement joins TRBV28 to TRBJ2-1; D unresolved. CDR3 length equals 11 residues. V lost 3 bases and J lost 8, with 5 bases in between. Germline V CDR1 and CDR2: MDHEN, SYDVKM. This CDR3 reads CASSFRHEQFF. Here the CDR3 DNA reads TGTGCCAGCAGTTTCAGACATGAGCAGTTCTTC.

This clone was seen once. The chain couples TRBV5-6 to TRBJ2-7, with TRBD1 identical over 8 bases. The CDR3 spans 17 residues. CDR1 and CDR2 (germline): SGHDT, YYEEEE. J was trimmed by 4 bases and V by 0 bases; bases with no gene match: 12. For the CDR3, the DNA is TGTGCCAGCAGCTTGGAAGCGTCAGGGGGCCACCCATACGAGCAGTACTTC. It codes for CASSLEASGGHPYEQYF.

The CDR3 loop is CASSESEMETQYF. In DNA, the CDR3 is TGTGCCAGCAGTGAATCGGAGATGGAGACCCAGTACTTC. The V call is TRBV25-1, the J call TRBJ2-5; D not resolved. V was cut by 1 base and J by 5 bases, with 8 bases left in between. CDR1 and CDR2 from the germline V gene are MGHDK and SYGVNS. This CDR3 has 13 residues.

V usage is TRBV6-5 and J usage is TRBJ1-2, with D possibly TRBD1 on 5 matching bases. The length of the CDR3 is 13 residues. Germline V gene lookup returns CDR1 MNHEY and CDR2 SVGAGI. Trimming cost V 5 bases and J 7 bases, with 14 bases left between them. The DNA of the CDR3 is TGTGCCAGCAGTGTCGGACAAATTAGTGGCTACACCTTC. This sequence encodes CASSVGQISGYTF.

The chain is built from TRBV9 and TRBJ2-2; 7 bases map to TRBD2. The germline gives CDR1 SGDLS, CDR2 YYNGEE. Trimming at V came to 0 bases and at J to 7 bases, leaving 6 bases not matched to a gene. The CDR3 covers 15 residues. Here the CDR3 DNA reads TGTGCCAGCAGCGTAGCTCGCGGGGGAGGCGGGGAGCTGTTTTTT. Translation gives CASSVARGGGGELFF.

There are a few counts of this clone. The chain combines TRBV27 with TRBJ2-1; no definite D call. Trimming took off 3 bases at V and 5 bases at J, with 8 bases between the two ends. The CDR3 loop spans 13 amino acids. The germline V gene has CDR1 MNHEY and CDR2 SMNVEV (reference sequence). The CDR3 protein is CASSLYAHNEQFF. The CDR3 region has the DNA TGTGCCAGCAGTTTGTACGCCCACAATGAGCAGTTCTTC.